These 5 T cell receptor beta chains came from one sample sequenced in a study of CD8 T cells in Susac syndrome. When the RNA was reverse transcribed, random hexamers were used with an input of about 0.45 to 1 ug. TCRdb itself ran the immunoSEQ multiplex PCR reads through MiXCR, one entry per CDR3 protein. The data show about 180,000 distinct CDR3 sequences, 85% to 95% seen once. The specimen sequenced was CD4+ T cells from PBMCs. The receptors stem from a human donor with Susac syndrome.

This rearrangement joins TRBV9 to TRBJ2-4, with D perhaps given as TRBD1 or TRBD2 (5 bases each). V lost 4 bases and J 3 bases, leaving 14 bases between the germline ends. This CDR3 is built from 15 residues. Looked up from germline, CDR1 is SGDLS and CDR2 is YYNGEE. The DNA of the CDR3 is TGTGCCAGCAGCTCAGACTCGAGGGGCAAAAACATTCAGTACTTC. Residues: CASSSDSRGKNIQYF.

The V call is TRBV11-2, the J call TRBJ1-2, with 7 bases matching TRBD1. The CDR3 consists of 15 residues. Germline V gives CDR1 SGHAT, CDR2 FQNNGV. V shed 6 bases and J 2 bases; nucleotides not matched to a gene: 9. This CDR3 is CASSPREQGNYGYTF. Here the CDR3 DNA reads TGTGCCAGCAGTCCTCGGGAACAGGGGAACTATGGCTACACCTTC.

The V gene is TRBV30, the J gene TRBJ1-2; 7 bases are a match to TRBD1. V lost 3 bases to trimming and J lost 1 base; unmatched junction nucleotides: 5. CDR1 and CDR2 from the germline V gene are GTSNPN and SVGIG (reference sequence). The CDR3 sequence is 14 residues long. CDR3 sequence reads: CAWRPGQFNYGYTF. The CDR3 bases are TGTGCCTGGAGGCCGGGACAGTTTAACTATGGCTACACCTTC.

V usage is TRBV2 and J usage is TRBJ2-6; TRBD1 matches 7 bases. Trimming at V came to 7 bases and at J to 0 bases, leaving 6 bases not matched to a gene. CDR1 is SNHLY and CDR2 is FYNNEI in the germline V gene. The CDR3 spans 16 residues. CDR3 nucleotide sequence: TGTGCCAGCACTGGACAGGTATCCTCTGGGGCCAACGTCCTGACTTTC. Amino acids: CASTGQVSSGANVLTF.

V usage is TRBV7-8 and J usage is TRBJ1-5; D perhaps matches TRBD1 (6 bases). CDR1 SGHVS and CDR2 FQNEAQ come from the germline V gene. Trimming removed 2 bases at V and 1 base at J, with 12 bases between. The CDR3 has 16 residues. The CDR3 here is CASSLWAGESNQPQHF. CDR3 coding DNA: TGTGCCAGCAGCTTATGGGCAGGGGAAAGCAATCAGCCCCAGCATTTT.